This entry lists 6 T cell receptor beta chains sequenced from one sample in a study of T cell responses to AZD1222 COVID-19 vaccine. Sequencing was performed with immunoSEQ multiplex PCR; in TCRdb, only in-frame clones are kept and a portion is missing. This sample has around 150,000 clones, with 90% found just once. Sequenced here: peripheral blood, sampled 28 days after the second AZD1222 dose. Receptor source: an adult who received the AZD1222 COVID-19 vaccine.

V usage is TRBV6-5 and J usage is TRBJ1-2; TRBD1 aligns across 10 bases. The CDR3 sequence is 13 residues long. Per the germline V gene, CDR1 is MNHEY and CDR2 is SVGAGI. The V segment lost 7 bases and the J segment 6 bases; nucleotides outside the gene matches: 5. The DNA of the CDR3 is TGTGCCAGCATAGGACAGGGGGGGAATGGCTACACCTTC. This encodes CASIGQGGNGYTF.

V gene TRBV7-9 combines with J gene TRBJ2-1; D unclear. Trimming took 5 bases from V and 4 from J, leaving 18 bases between them. Germline CDR1 SEHNR, CDR2 FQNEAQ (reference sequence). The CDR3 is made up of 16 amino acids. CDR3 region: CASSHIVGRRYNEQFF. The CDR3 DNA follows: TGTGCCAGCAGCCACATCGTTGGCAGGCGTTACAATGAGCAGTTCTTC.

The rearrangement uses TRBV5-1 and TRBJ2-1; 8 positions agree with TRBD2. CDR1 SGHRS and CDR2 YFSETQ come from the germline V gene. V was clipped by 4 bases and J by 4 bases; unmatched bases: 7. The CDR3 loop spans 15 amino acids. As DNA, the CDR3 is TGCGCCAGCAGCATTGTTAGCGGGAATTACAATGAGCAGTTCTTC. Translation gives CASSIVSGNYNEQFF.

This clone came up a few times. V and J are TRBV28 and TRBJ2-3, with a weak D call TRBD2 (5 bases). This CDR3 spans 14 amino acids. Germline values: CDR1 MDHEN, CDR2 SYDVKM. V was cut by 10 bases and J by 2 bases, with 16 bases left in between. The CDR3 is CATKPGLTTDTQYF. The CDR3 DNA sequence: TGTGCCACCAAACCGGGGTTGACCACAGATACGCAGTATTTT.

The chain employs TRBV2 and TRBJ1-1, with 7 nucleotides matching TRBD1. V trimming: 3 bases; J trimming: 0 bases; junction bases outside the gene matches: 1. The CDR3 is 14 amino acids. CDR1 SNHLY and CDR2 FYNNEI come from the germline V gene. CDR3 in amino acids: CASSEGQLNTEAFF. Here the CDR3 DNA reads TGTGCCAGCAGTGAGGGACAGTTGAACACTGAAGCTTTCTTT.

The J gene is TRBJ1-2, the V gene TRBV5-1, with 8 bases that match TRBD1. Germline V gives CDR1 SGHRS, CDR2 YFSETQ. The CDR3 contains 16 residues. Trimming removed 4 bases from V and 5 bases from J; junction bases left unmatched: 13. The CDR3 region has the DNA TGCGCCAGCAGCGCGGATACCGGGACAGGACTTTATGGCTACACCTTC. This codes for CASSADTGTGLYGYTF.